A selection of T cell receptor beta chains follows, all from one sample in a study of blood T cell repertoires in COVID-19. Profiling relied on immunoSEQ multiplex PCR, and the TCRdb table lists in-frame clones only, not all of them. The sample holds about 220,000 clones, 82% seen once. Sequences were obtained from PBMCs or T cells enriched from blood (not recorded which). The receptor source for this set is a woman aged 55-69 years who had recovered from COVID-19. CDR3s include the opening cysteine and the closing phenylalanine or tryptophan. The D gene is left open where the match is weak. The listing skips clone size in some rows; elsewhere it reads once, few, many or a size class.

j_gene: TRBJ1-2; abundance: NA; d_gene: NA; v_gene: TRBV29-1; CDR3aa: CSVELWSRHLNYGYTF; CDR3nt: TGCAGCGTTGAATTGTGGTCGAGACATCTTAACTATGGCTACACCTTC
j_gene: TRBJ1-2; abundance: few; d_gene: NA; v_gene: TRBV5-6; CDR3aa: CASSLVGRASGDGYTF; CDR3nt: TGTGCCAGCAGCTTGGTAGGCAGGGCTAGTGGAGATGGCTACACCTTC
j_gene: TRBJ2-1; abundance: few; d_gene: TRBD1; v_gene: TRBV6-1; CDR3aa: CASSEKGGLRNEQFF; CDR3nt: TGTGCCAGCAGTGAAAAAGGGGGCCTAAGGAATGAGCAGTTCTTC
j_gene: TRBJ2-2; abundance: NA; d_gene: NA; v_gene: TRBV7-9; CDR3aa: CASSLLVAVNTGELFF; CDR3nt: TGTGCCAGCAGCCTCCTGGTAGCGGTGAACACCGGGGAGCTGTTTTTT
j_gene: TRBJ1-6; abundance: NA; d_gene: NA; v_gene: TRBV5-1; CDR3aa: CASSLGEANSPLHF; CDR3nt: TGCGCCAGCAGCTTGGGTGAGGCAAATTCACCCCTCCACTTT
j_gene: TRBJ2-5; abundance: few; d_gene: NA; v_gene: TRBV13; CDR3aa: CASSLWGRGETQYF; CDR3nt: TGTGCCAGCAGCTTGTGGGGGCGTGGGGAGACCCAGTACTTC
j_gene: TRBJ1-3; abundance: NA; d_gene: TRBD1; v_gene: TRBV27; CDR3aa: CASSPGQDYPVRGNTIYF; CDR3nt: TGTGCCAGCAGCCCCGGACAGGACTACCCCGTCCGCGGAAACACCATATATTTT
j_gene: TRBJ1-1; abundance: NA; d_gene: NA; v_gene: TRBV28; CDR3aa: CASRGTSVNTEAFF; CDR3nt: TGTGCCAGCAGGGGGACATCTGTGAACACTGAAGCTTTCTTT
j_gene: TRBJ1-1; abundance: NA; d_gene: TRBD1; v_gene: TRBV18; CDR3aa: CASSPGGRGENTEAFF; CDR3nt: TGTGCCAGCTCACCCGGAGGCAGGGGGGAGAACACTGAAGCTTTCTTT
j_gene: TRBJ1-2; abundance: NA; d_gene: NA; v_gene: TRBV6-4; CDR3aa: CASSDGAGSVYGYTF; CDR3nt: TGTGCCAGCAGTGACGGGGCAGGCTCCGTCTATGGCTACACCTTC
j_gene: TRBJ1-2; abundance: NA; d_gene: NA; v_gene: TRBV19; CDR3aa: CASSMTGPIGGYTF; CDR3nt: TGTGCCAGTAGTATGACAGGACCGATAGGTGGCTACACCTTC
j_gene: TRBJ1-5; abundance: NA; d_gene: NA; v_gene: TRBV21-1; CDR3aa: CASSKTDKNQPQHF; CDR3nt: TGTGCCAGCAGCAAAACGGACAAAAATCAGCCCCAGCATTTT
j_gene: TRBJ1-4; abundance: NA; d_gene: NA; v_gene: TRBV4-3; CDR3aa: CASSPVQGATNEKLFF; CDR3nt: TGCGCCAGCAGCCCAGTCCAGGGTGCAACTAATGAAAAACTGTTTTTT
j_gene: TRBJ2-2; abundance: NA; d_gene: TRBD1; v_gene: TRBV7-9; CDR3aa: CASSATGGDPTGELFF; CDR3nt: TGTGCCAGCAGCGCGACAGGGGGCGATCCAACCGGGGAGCTGTTTTTT
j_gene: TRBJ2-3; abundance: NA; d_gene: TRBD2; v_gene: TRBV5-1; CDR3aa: CASSLAGGPDTQYF; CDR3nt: TGCGCCAGCAGCTTGGCGGGAGGGCCAGATACGCAGTATTTT
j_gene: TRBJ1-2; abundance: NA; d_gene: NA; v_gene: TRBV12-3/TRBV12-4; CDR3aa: CASRSRGVSGYTF; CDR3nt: TGTGCCAGCAGGTCCAGGGGCGTCTCTGGCTACACCTTC
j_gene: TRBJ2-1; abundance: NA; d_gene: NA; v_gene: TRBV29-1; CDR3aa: CSVAVSSYNEQFF; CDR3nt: TGCAGCGTTGCGGTTAGCTCCTACAATGAGCAGTTCTTC
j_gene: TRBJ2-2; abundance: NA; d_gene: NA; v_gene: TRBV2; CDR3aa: CASSLAGRTGELFF; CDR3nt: TGTGCCAGCAGTCTCGCGGGGAGGACCGGGGAGCTGTTTTTT
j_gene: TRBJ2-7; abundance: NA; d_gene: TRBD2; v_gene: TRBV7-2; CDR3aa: CASSLNPGGAYEQYF; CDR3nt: TGTGCCAGCAGCTTGAACCCGGGGGGAGCCTACGAGCAGTACTTC
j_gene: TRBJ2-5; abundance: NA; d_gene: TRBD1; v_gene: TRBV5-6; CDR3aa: CASSSQNSRTGGSQETQYF; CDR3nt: TGTGCCAGCAGCTCACAAAATTCCCGGACAGGGGGCTCCCAAGAGACCCAGTACTTC
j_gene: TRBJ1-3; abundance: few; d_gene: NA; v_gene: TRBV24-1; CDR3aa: CATSDTPGFGNTIYF; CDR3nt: TGTGCCACCAGTGATACTCCGGGTTTCGGAAACACCATATATTTT
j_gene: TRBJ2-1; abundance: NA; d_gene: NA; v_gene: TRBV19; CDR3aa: CASSIGKRKNEQFF; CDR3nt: TGTGCCAGTAGTATTGGTAAGCGGAAAAATGAGCAGTTCTTC
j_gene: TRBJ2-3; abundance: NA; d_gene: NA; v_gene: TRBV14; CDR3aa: CASSQADTQYF; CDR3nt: TGTGCCAGCAGCCAAGCTGATACGCAGTATTTT
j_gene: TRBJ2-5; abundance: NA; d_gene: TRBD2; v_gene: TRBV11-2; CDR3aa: CASSPGRRERETQYF; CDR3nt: TGTGCCAGCAGCCCTGGGCGGCGGGAGCGAGAGACCCAGTACTTC
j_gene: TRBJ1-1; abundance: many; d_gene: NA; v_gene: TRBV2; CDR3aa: CASGEEMVNTEAFF; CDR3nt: TGTGCCAGCGGAGAGGAGATGGTGAACACTGAAGCTTTCTTT
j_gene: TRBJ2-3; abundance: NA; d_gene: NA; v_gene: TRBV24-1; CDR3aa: CATSDPETDTQYF; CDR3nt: TGTGCCACCAGTGACCCAGAGACTGATACGCAGTATTTT
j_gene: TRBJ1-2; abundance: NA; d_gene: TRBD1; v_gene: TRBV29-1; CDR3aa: CSAAGTAGLFGGYTF; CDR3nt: TGCAGCGCCGCCGGGACAGCAGGCCTCTTTGGCGGCTACACCTTC
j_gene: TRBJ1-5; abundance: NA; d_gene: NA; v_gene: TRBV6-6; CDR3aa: CASSPNLINQPQHF; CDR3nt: TGTGCCAGCAGCCCAAACTTAATAAATCAGCCCCAGCATTTT
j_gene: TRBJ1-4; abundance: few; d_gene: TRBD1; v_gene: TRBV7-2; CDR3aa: CASSWGPDRGLKLFF; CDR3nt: TGTGCCAGCAGCTGGGGTCCCGACAGGGGGTTAAAACTGTTTTTT
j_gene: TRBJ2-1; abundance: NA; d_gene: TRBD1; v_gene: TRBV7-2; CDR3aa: CASSRTGGQYNEQFF; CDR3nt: TGTGCCAGCAGCCGGACAGGGGGGCAGTACAATGAGCAGTTCTTC
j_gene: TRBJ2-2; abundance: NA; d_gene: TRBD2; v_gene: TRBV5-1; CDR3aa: CASSVTSGRALELFF; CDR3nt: TGCGCCAGCAGCGTCACTAGCGGGAGGGCCTTGGAGCTGTTTTTT
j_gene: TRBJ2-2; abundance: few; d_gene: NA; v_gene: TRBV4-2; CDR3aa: CASSQVQNTGELFF; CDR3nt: TGTGCCAGCAGCCAAGTTCAGAACACCGGGGAGCTGTTTTTT
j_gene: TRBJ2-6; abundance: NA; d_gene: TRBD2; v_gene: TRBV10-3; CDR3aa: CAISARGRGLAGREWRSGANVLTF; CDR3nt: TGTGCCATCAGTGCCAGGGGGAGAGGGCTAGCGGGGAGAGAGTGGCGGTCTGGGGCCAACGTCCTGACTTTC
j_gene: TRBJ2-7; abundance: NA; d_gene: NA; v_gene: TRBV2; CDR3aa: CASSLDIGEQYF; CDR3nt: TGTGCCAGCAGTTTGGACATTGGCGAGCAGTACTTC